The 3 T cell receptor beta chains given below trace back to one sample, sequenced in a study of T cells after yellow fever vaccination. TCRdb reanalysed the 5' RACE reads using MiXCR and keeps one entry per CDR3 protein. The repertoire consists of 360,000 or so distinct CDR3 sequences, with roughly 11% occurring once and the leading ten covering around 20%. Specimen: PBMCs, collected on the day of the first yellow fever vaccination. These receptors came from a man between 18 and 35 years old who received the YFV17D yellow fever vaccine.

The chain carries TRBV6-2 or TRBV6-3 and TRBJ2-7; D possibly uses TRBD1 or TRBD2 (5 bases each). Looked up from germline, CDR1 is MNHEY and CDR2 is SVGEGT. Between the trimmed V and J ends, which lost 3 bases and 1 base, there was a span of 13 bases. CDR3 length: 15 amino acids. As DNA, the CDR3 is TGTGCCAGCAGTTATAGCGACAGCCGGTCCTACGAGCAGTACTTC. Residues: CASSYSDSRSYEQYF.

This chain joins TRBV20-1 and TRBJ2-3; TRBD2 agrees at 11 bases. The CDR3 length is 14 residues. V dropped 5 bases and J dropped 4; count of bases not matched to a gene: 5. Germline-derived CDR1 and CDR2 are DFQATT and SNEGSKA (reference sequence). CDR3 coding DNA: TGCAGTGCTTTAGCGGGGGGGCCAGCAGATACGCAGTATTTT. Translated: CSALAGGPADTQYF.

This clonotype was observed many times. CDR3 sequence (DNA): TGTGCCAGCAGCGCAGGGCTAGCGGGAGCCAATGAGCAGTTCTTC. It translates to CASSAGLAGANEQFF. The V call is TRBV7-2, the J call TRBJ2-1; 10 bases fit TRBD2. The CDR3 totals 15 residues. Germline V gene data show CDR1 as SGHTA and CDR2 as FQGNSA. After removal of 5 bases from V and 6 bases from J, the junction contained 7 bases not matched to a gene.